This T cell receptor beta chain was profiled in a study of T-cell reconstitution after alpha-beta-depleted transplantation in children. Findings and limits, study-wide: At around two months after transplant, the alpha-beta T cells were reportedly derived from several hundred expanded clones that came from non-depleted graft cells. Surviving thymic progenitors and recipient T cells were the source of high TCRbeta diversity at day 60 in some patients. Once a year had passed after transplant, T-cell counts and diversity came mostly from newly produced T cells.

Unique molecular identifiers were used in preparing the TCRbeta library. A single record per CDR3 protein comes from TCRdb applying MiXCR to the PCR reads. The sample has fewer than 700,000 distinct CDR3 sequences, roughly 23% seen once. This clonotype has a handful of counts. What it binds is unknown. This receptor was identified in a boy in the first two years of life who had a stem cell transplant for acute myeloid leukemia, so the T cells may come from the graft donor. This sample comprised PBMCs, mostly from graft donor cells, obtained 360 days after TCRalphabeta/CD19-depleted stem cell transplant.

The CDR3 is CSAREETGRTEAFF. CDR3 in DNA: TGCAGTGCTAGAGAAGAGACAGGGCGGACTGAAGCTTTCTTT. This rearrangement joins TRBV20-1 to TRBJ1-1; the match to TRBD1 covers 7 bases. The CDR3 sequence is 14 residues long. The germline V gene encodes CDR1 DFQATT and CDR2 SNEGSKA (reference sequence). J gave up 5 bases and V 0 bases, and 6 bases lay outside the gene matches.